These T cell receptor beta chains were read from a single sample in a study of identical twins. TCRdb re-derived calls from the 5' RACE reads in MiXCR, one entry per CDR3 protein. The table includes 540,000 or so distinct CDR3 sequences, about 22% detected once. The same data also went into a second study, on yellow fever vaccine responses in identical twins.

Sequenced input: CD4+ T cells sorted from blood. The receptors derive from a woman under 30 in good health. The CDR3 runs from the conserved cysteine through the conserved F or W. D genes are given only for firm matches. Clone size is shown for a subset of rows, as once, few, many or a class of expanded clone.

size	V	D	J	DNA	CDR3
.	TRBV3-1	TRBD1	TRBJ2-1	TGTGCCAGCAGCCAACCAGACAGGGGAGCCCCTTACAATGAGCAGTTCTTC	CASSQPDRGAPYNEQFF
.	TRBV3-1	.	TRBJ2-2	TGTGCCAGCAGCTGGGACCTAATTCAGACCGGGGAGCTGTTTTTT	CASSWDLIQTGELFF
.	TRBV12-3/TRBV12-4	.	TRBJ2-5	TGTGCCAGCAACCAGGGAGTAGGGGAGACCCAGTACTTC	CASNQGVGETQYF
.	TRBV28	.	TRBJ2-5	TGTGCCAGCAGTTCTCAGACCCAGTACTTC	CASSSQTQYF
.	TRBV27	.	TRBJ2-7	TGTGCCAGCAGTCCCTATGGGGACCGCAGCTACGAGCAGTACTTC	CASSPYGDRSYEQYF
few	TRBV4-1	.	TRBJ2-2	TGCGCCAGCAGCCAAGAATCCACACGCGGGGAGCTGTTTTTT	CASSQESTRGELFF
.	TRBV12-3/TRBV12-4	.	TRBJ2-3	TGTGCCAGCAGTTTAGGAGCTCCGGCGGCAGATACGCAGTATTTT	CASSLGAPAADTQYF
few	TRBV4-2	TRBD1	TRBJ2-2	TGTGCCAGCAGCCATGGCGGGACAGGAAGGAATACCGGGGAGCTGTTTTTT	CASSHGGTGRNTGELFF
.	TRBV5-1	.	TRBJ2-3	TGCGCCAGCAGCTTGGGGAATAGCGGAAGCACAGATACGCAGTATTTT	CASSLGNSGSTDTQYF
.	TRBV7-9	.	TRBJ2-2	TGTGCCAGCAGCTTAGATCTCGGGGAGCTGTTTTTT	CASSLDLGELFF
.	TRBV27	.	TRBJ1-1	TGTGCCAGCAGTTTTTCGGGGGTCCACACTGAAGCTTTCTTT	CASSFSGVHTEAFF
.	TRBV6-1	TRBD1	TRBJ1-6	TGTGCCAGCAGTGAGACAGGGCGTTTTTCACCCCTCCACTTT	CASSETGRFSPLHF
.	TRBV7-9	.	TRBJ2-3	TGTGCCAGCAGCCTAGCGACCAAGCTCACAGATACGCAGTATTTT	CASSLATKLTDTQYF
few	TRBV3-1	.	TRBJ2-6	TGTGCCAGCAGCCCTAGGGCAGGGTCTGGGGCCAACGTCCTGACTTTC	CASSPRAGSGANVLTF
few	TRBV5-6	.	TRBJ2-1	TGTGCCAGCAGCTTGGTTTTATCGGCGTTCTACAATGAGCAGTTCTTC	CASSLVLSAFYNEQFF
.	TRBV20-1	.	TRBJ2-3	TGCAGTGCCCCCGAGGTAACAGATACGCAGTATTTT	CSAPEVTDTQYF
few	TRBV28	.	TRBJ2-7	TGTGCCAGCAGTCGGAAGCAGGGGAACGAGCAGTACTTC	CASSRKQGNEQYF
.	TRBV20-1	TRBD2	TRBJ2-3	TGCAGTGCGCCTAGCGGGAGGGCTAGCACAGATACGCAGTATTTT	CSAPSGRASTDTQYF
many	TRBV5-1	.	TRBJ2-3	TGCGCCAGCAGCTTGGTTTCCTCCACAGATACGCAGTATTTT	CASSLVSSTDTQYF
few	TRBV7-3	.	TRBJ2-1	TGTGCCAGCAGCCAAACCGGGACTCTCTCCTACAATGAGCAGTTCTTC	CASSQTGTLSYNEQFF
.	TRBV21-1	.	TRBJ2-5	TGTGCCAGCAGCCCTCGACAGGAGCTCCAAGAGACCCAGTACTTC	CASSPRQELQETQYF
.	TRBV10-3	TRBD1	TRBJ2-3	TGTGCCATCAGCCCGCAGGGGGCCACAGATACGCAGTATTTT	CAISPQGATDTQYF
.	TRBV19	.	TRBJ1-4	TGTGCCAGTAGTAGGGTCGTGCAGGGAATCGAAAAACTGTTTTTT	CASSRVVQGIEKLFF
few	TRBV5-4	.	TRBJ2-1	TGTGCCAGCAGCTTTGTTTCCGGGAGTACCTACAATGAGCAGTTCTTC	CASSFVSGSTYNEQFF
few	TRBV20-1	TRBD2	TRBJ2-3	TGCAGTGCTAGATCTAGCGGAAAGAGCACAGATACGCAGTATTTT	CSARSSGKSTDTQYF
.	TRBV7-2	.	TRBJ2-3	TGTGCCAGCAGCCCGACGACTCCCCACCGCACAGATACGCAGTATTTT	CASSPTTPHRTDTQYF
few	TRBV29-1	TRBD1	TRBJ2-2	TGCAGCGGGGGACAGGGGCCGTTAGGCGTTAACACCGGGGAGCTGTTTTTT	CSGGQGPLGVNTGELFF
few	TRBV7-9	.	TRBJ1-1	TGTGCCAGCACCCTTTCGGGGAACACTGAAGCTTTCTTT	CASTLSGNTEAFF
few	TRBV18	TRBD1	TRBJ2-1	TGTGCCAGCCGAAACACCGGACAGGGGGTGGTCAATGAGCAGTTCTTC	CASRNTGQGVVNEQFF
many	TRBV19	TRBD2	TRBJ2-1	TGTGCCAGTAGTAGGTTAGCGGGAGTCAATGAGCAGTTCTTC	CASSRLAGVNEQFF
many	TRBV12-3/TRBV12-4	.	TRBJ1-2	TGTGCCAGCAGCCGGGGCGTCTATGGCTACACCTTC	CASSRGVYGYTF
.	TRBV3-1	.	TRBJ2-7	TGTGCCAGCAGCCAAGATCGCGTTAGTTTCGAGCAGTACTTC	CASSQDRVSFEQYF
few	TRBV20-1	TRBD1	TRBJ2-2	TGCAGTGCTTGGACAGGGGGCACCGGGGAGCTGTTTTTT	CSAWTGGTGELFF
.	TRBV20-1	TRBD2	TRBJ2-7	TGCAGTGCTAGAGATTCGCGTAGCGGGAGTAACGAGCAGTACTTC	CSARDSRSGSNEQYF
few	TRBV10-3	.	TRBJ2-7	TGTGCCATCAGTGAGGCCGTCACCTACGAGCAGTACTTC	CAISEAVTYEQYF
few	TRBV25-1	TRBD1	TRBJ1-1	TGTGCCAGCACCGACGGATGGACAGGGGGCAGGAAGGGAGCTTTCTTT	CASTDGWTGGRKGAFF
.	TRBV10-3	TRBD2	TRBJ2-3	TGTGCCATCAGTTCTCGGGGGGGCGGCACAGATACGCAGTATTTT	CAISSRGGGTDTQYF
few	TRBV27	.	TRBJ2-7	TGTGCCAGCGGCGGAGGCTACGAGCAGTACTTC	CASGGGYEQYF
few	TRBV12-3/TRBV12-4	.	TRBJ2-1	TGTGCCAGCAGTTTCCTTAGGAGCTCCTACAATGAGCAGTTCTTC	CASSFLRSSYNEQFF
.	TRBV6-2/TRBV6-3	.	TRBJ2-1	TGTGCCAGCAGTCCCGCCGGGGGAAACTACAATGAGCAGTTCTTC	CASSPAGGNYNEQFF
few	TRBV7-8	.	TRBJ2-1	TGTGCCAGCAGCTTAGCGGTTGCTACAGGCGCAGGAGTGAATGAGCAGTTCTTC	CASSLAVATGAGVNEQFF